Only a few counts were recorded for the clone carrying this T cell receptor (beta chain). Its antigen is as yet unknown. This entry comes from a study of T cell repertoires in cytomegalovirus infection. About the research overall: It was recently identified HLA-C-restricted and well-studied HLA-B-restricted CMV epitopes that the study used. Shared public TCR beta signatures pointed to both CMV infection and a matching HLA type. Study results and caveats: Identification of carriers of CMV plus the relevant HLA was achieved through cumulative public TCR beta family frequency. CMV-specific TCR beta clonotypes restricted by HLA-C dominated the ex vivo response.

Each CDR3 protein is one row after TCRdb ran MiXCR on the reads. The table has some 700,000 distinct CDR3 sequences, roughly 33% seen once. CDR3 size: 12 residues. With 1 base removed from V and 10 bases from J, the gap between germline ends came to 7 bases. Sequences were derived from cultured PBMCs, sampled from culture after CMV antigen stimulation. The chain links TRBV12-3 or TRBV12-4 to TRBJ1-4; D uncertain. The source of this sequence is a human donor in good health (CMV status not recorded). Some clones in this sample may be carry-over from other donors' samples. The CDR3, as DNA: TGTGCCAGCAGTTTAGGGAAAGGAAAACTGTTTTTT. Protein product: CASSLGKGKLFF.